The T cell receptor beta chain under discussion was sequenced for a study of blood T cells in healthy people across ages. Broader study findings: A roughly linear age-dependent decrease characterized TCR beta diversity per million T cells.

A J-beta primer mix and a sample-barcoded 5' primer were used in a second PCR of roughly 6 to 11 cycles. TCRdb used MiXCR to reprocess the 5' RACE reads, holding one entry per CDR3 protein. The profile shows approximately 730,000 distinct CDR3 sequences, about 48% of them singletons. Healthy Caucasian individuals from Russia aged roughly 6 to 95 were enrolled as donors. Every donor contributed roughly 10 milliliters of peripheral blood by blood draw. CDR1 is KGHDR, CDR2 SFDVKD, per germline. V lost 4 bases, J lost 4 bases, and 9 bases lay in between. CDR3 length: 13 amino acids. As to this clonotype: Its target is not known.

The chain has TRBV24-1 and TRBJ1-2; D possibly corresponds to TRBD1 (6 bases). This receptor was taken from a man older than 75 in good health. Specimen: blood. CDR3 in amino acids: CATSDGRGYGYTF. In DNA, the CDR3 is TGTGCCACCAGTGACGGCAGGGGCTATGGCTACACCTTC.